A selection of T cell receptor beta chains follows, all from one sample in a study of T cell responses to AZD1222 COVID-19 vaccine. Sequencing used immunoSEQ multiplex PCR; TCRdb keeps in-frame clones, though not all of them. The table lists 100,000 to 150,000 clones, just over 90% of them singletons. The source material was peripheral blood, sampled on day 0 of AZD1222 vaccination. Source of these receptors: an adult in good health. CDR3s include the opening cysteine and the closing phenylalanine or tryptophan. The D gene is left open where the match is weak.

NA TRBJ1-1 TRBV28 CASSLSQWGTEAFF TGTGCCAGCAGTTTATCTCAGTGGGGCACTGAAGCTTTCTTT
NA TRBJ1-2 TRBV3-1/TRBV3-2 CASSPQGPGLRNYGYTF TGTGCCAGCAGCCCTCAAGGTCCGGGCCTAAGGAACTATGGCTACACCTTC
TRBD1 TRBJ1-3 TRBV6-5 CASRTGTASGNTIYF TGTGCCAGCAGAACCGGGACAGCCTCTGGAAACACCATATATTTT
TRBD2 TRBJ2-7 TRBV7-2 CASSSQPPGLAGGEQYF TGTGCCAGCAGCTCCCAACCCCCGGGACTAGCGGGAGGCGAGCAGTACTTC
NA TRBJ1-1 TRBV7-2 CASSSTVNTEAFF TGTGCCAGCAGCTCGACAGTGAACACTGAAGCTTTCTTT
NA TRBJ2-3 TRBV9 CASSVGPDTQYF TGTGCCAGCAGCGTAGGACCAGATACGCAGTATTTT
TRBD1 TRBJ2-7 TRBV28 CASSPGTGAYYEQYF TGTGCCAGCAGCCCGGGGACAGGGGCTTACTACGAGCAGTACTTC
NA TRBJ1-1 TRBV11-2 CASSIRSYTEAFF TGTGCCAGCAGCATTAGAAGTTACACTGAAGCTTTCTTT
NA TRBJ2-7 TRBV4-1 CASGVGYEQYF TGCGCCAGCGGGGTAGGCTACGAGCAGTACTTC
TRBD1 TRBJ1-6 TRBV7-9 CASSPGQGVNSPLHF TGTGCCAGCAGCCCGGGACAGGGGGTAAATTCACCCCTCCACTTT
NA TRBJ2-7 TRBV5-1 CASSAGTYSYEQYF TGCGCCAGCAGCGCCGGGACCTACTCCTACGAGCAGTACTTC
TRBD2 TRBJ2-7 TRBV18 CASSPPGLAGDVAYF TGTGCCAGCTCACCCCCGGGACTAGCGGGAGATGTTGCGTACTTC
NA TRBJ2-1 TRBV2 CASSDRGASYNEQFF TGTGCCAGCAGTGATCGGGGAGCCTCCTACAATGAGCAGTTCTTC
NA TRBJ2-1 TRBV28 CASSPSSYNEQFF TGTGCCAGCAGTCCAAGCTCCTACAATGAGCAGTTCTTC